This TCR beta chain was documented in a study of radiotherapy plus CTLA-4 blockade in lung cancer. As for the study in general: Objective responses were recorded in about 17% of patients, with disease control recorded in around 30%.

Whole-study results and caveats: Reports identified early blood T cell clone dynamics, with interferon-beta, as the best response predictor.

To note about this clone: No antigen is known for it.

The CDR3 is 13 residues long. Trimming pared 6 bases from V and 8 bases from J, leaving 16 bases between. Per germline, CDR1 SNHLY and CDR2 FYNNEI. Assay: immunoSEQ multiplex PCR; the TCRdb copy retains only in-frame clones and omits some. Of about 15,000 clones in the sample, approximately 75% were seen once. This clonotype was sampled from a human donor with non-small cell lung cancer whose response to radiotherapy plus ipilimumab could not be evaluated. Material: peripheral blood, obtained from a patient treated with radiotherapy plus ipilimumab. The rearrangement uses TRBV2 and TRBJ1-2; a possible D gene is TRBD1 (6 bases). CDR3 DNA sequence: TGTGCCAGCAGCGCCTCAGGGGAATACGGCTACACCTTC. Translation: CASSASGEYGYTF.